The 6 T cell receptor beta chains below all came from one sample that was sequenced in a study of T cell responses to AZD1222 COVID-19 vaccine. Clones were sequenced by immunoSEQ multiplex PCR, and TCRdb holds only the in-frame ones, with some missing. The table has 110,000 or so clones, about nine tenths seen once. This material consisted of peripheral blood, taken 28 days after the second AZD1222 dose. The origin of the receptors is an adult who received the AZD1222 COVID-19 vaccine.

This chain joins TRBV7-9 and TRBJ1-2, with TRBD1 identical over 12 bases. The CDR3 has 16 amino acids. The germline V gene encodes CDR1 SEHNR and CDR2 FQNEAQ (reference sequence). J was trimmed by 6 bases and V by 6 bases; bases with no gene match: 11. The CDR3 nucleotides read TGTGCCAGCAGACCCCCCTCCGGGACAGGGGGCGATGGCTACACCTTC. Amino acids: CASRPPSGTGGDGYTF.

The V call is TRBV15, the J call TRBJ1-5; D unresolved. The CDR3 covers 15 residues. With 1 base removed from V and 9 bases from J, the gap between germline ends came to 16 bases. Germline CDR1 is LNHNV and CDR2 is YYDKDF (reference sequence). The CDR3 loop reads CATSRANGPLGPQHF. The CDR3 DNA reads TGTGCCACCAGCAGAGCCAATGGACCTTTGGGGCCCCAGCATTTT.

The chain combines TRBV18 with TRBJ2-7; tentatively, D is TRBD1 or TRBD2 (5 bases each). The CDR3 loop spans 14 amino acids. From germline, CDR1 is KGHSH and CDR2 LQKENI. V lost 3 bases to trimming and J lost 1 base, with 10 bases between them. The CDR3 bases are TGTGCCAGCTCACCCGGGGCAGCGTCCTACGAGCAGTACTTC. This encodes CASSPGAASYEQYF.

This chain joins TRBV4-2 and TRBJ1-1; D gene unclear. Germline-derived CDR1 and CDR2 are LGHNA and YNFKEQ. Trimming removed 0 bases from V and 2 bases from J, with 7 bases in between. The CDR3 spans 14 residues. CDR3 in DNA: TGTGCCAGCAGCCAAGACCCCCAAAACACTGAAGCTTTCTTT. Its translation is CASSQDPQNTEAFF.

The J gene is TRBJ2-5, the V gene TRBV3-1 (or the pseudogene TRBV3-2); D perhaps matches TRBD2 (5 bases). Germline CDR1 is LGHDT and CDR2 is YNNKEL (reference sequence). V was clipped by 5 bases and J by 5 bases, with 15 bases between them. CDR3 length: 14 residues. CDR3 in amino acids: CASSKQLGLETQYF. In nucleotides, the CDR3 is TGTGCCAGCAGCAAACAACTAGGGCTCGAGACCCAGTACTTC.

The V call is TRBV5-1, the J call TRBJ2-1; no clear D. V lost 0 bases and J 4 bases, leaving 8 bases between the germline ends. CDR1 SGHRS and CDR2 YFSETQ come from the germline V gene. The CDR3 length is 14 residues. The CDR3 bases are TGCGCCAGCAGCTTGGGTTCCAATTACAATGAGCAGTTCTTC. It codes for CASSLGSNYNEQFF.